This T cell receptor beta chain appears in the sequencing data of a study of shared clonotypes between healthy human individuals. Germline CDR1 is MNHNS and CDR2 is SASEGT. Trimming removed 7 bases from V and 8 bases from J, with 15 bases in between. This CDR3 comprises 14 residues. Assay: immunoSEQ multiplex PCR; the TCRdb copy retains only in-frame clones and omits some. In the table there are roughly 510,000 clones, 75% to 80% of which are singletons. This sequence joins TRBV6-1 and TRBJ1-6; D remains ambiguous. The sequenced material came from PBMCs. The receptor was derived from a woman aged 40 to 50 in good health. Some clones in this sample may be carry-over from other donors' samples. CDR3 sequence: CASTIGEVDSPLHF. The CDR3 DNA reads as TGTGCCAGCACTATCGGGGAAGTGGATTCACCCCTCCACTTT.